The next 2 T cell receptor beta chains were all read from a single sample in a study of tumor and adjacent non-tumor tissue in lung cancer. TCRbeta libraries were built with three rounds of nested PCR, modified from ARM-PCR. MiXCR was run by TCRdb on the multiplex PCR reads, yielding one entry per CDR3 protein. The repertoire holds more than 85,000 distinct CDR3 sequences, around two thirds seen once, with around 14% in the top ten. The template was RNA from unsorted bulk tissue. Sequencing was carried out using lung tumor tissue. The source is a man between 65 and 85 years old with non-small cell lung cancer.

About this clonotype itself: One base away lies a much larger clone, so this may be a sequencing read error. This CDR3 is missing its conserved last phenylalanine or tryptophan, likely due to a read error. The chain is built from TRBV20-1 and TRBJ2-7; no firm D call. The length of the CDR3 is 14 residues. CDR1 and CDR2 from the germline V gene are DFQATT and SNEGSKA (reference sequence). The ends were cut back, 2 bases at V and 2 bases at J, with 13 bases in the middle. CDR3 DNA sequence: TGCAGTGCTAGACCCCGACACCTTACCTACGAGCAGTACTTA. Protein product: CSARPRHLTYEQYL.

With regard to this clonotype: Its ends do not fully match the called genes, so a read error is possible. The chain combines TRBV7-8 with TRBJ1-1; the match to TRBD1 covers 7 bases. The CDR3 runs to 14 residues. Germline V CDR1 and CDR2: SGHVS, FQNEAQ. For the CDR3, the DNA is TGTGTCAGCAGTTTCGGGCAGGGGGTGACTGAAGCTTTCTTT. Residues: CVSSFGQGVTEAFF.